This TCR beta chain was found in a study of OX40 agonist ivuxolimab in advanced cancers. As for the study in general: Clinicians treated patients with ivuxolimab, an agonistic anti-OX40 (CD134) antibody. At 82.7% male, the cohort had a mean age of about 60 years, ranging from 23 to 79. Antecedent anti-PD-1, anti-PD-L1 or anti-CTLA-4 therapy was permissible, with about 39% having received some.

The CDR3 consists of 11 residues. The germline V and J ends were trimmed by 9 bases and 3 bases, with 8 bases remaining between them. The germline V gene encodes CDR1 SNHLY and CDR2 FYNNEI. This clone showed up just a few times. Clones were read by immunoSEQ multiplex PCR, and TCRdb kept only the in-frame ones, dropping some. The table has 45,000 to 55,000 clones, about 88% seen once; the top ten hold less than 0.75%. This chain joins TRBV2 and TRBJ1-1; no definite D call. The clonotype was recovered from an adult with an advanced solid tumor such as melanoma, head and neck, liver or kidney cancer. The sample was CD4+ or CD8+ T cells sorted from blood, taken in a trial of the OX40 agonist ivuxolimab. The CDR3 DNA sequence: TGTGCCAGTCACGGGCACACTGAAGCTTTCTTT. Amino acids: CASHGHTEAFF.